Below are 22 T cell receptor beta chains sequenced from a single sample in a study of blood T cell repertoires in COVID-19. TCRdb keeps only in-frame clones here, not all; method: immunoSEQ multiplex PCR. The sample consists of tens of thousands of clones, approximately 85% of them appearing once. The sequencing sample was made of peripheral blood. Receptors were obtained from a human donor in a cohort sampled during active COVID-19.

The chain has TRBV7-2 and TRBJ2-1; 8 bases are shared with TRBD2. CDR3 length equals 14 residues. V lost 5 bases and J lost 9; bases outside the gene matches: 9. CDR1 and CDR2 from the germline V gene are SGHTA and FQGNSA. The CDR3 coding sequence is TGTGCCAGCAGCCCCGGGACTAGTCCAGGTGAGCAGTTCTTC. The encoded protein is CASSPGTSPGEQFF.

CDR3 nucleotides: TGTGCCAGCAGCTTAGTAGTTTCAGGGGTGAACACTGAAGCTTTCTTT. Its protein is CASSLVVSGVNTEAFF. The V and J genes are TRBV7-2 and TRBJ1-1; D perhaps matches TRBD1 (6 bases). From germline, CDR1 is SGHTA and CDR2 FQGNSA. The CDR3 length is 16 residues. V lost 1 base to trimming and J lost 0 bases, with 12 bases between them.

The chain combines TRBV10-2 with TRBJ1-4, with TRBD1 matching 9 bases. The CDR3 length is 14 residues. Germline-derived CDR1 and CDR2 are WSHSY and SAAADI. The V segment lost 5 bases and the J segment 8 bases; nucleotides outside the gene matches: 6. Here the CDR3 reads CASSRDRVGEKLFF. CDR3 sequence (DNA): TGCGCCAGCAGTCGGGACAGGGTGGGCGAAAAACTGTTTTTT.

V is TRBV3-1 (or the pseudogene TRBV3-2) and J is TRBJ2-2; tentative D call: TRBD2 (5 bases). This CDR3 region has 16 residues. V was trimmed by 4 bases and J by 5 bases, leaving 17 bases between them. The germline gives CDR1 LGHDT, CDR2 YNNKEL (reference sequence). The CDR3 loop is CASSPREFRGTGELFF. The CDR3 DNA reads TGTGCCAGCAGCCCAAGGGAGTTTAGAGGTACCGGGGAGCTGTTTTTT.

The gene calls are TRBV24-1 and TRBJ2-1; TRBD2 matches at 13 bases. This CDR3 contains 16 residues. Germline V lookup: CDR1 KGHDR, CDR2 SFDVKD. V shed 1 base and J 7 bases; nucleotides not matched to a gene: 3. This CDR3 reads CATSDFPTSGGNEQFF. The DNA of the CDR3 is TGTGCCACCAGTGATTTCCCGACTAGCGGGGGGAATGAGCAGTTCTTC.

This chain links TRBV5-1 with TRBJ1-5; possible D gene TRBD1, 5 bases. Germline V gene lookup returns CDR1 SGHRS and CDR2 YFSETQ. The CDR3 extends over 15 amino acids. Trimming cost V 0 bases and J 3 bases, with 10 bases left between them. The CDR3 here is CASSLDDRFNQPQHF. In nucleotides, the CDR3 is TGCGCCAGCAGCTTGGACGACAGATTCAATCAGCCCCAGCATTTT.

V gene TRBV28 combines with J gene TRBJ1-3; D might be TRBD1 (5 bases). The CDR3 runs to 13 residues. V gave up 8 bases and J gave up 2 bases, with 10 bases separating them. Germline values: CDR1 MDHEN, CDR2 SYDVKM. The CDR3 loop is CASGWGAGNTIYF. CDR3 nucleotide sequence: TGTGCCAGCGGCTGGGGGGCTGGAAACACCATATATTTT. Together with reference TRBV28 and TRBJ1-3, the CDR3 gives the full variable domain: DVKVTQSSRYLVKRTGEKVFLECVQDMDHENMFWYRQDPGLGLRLIYFSYDVKMKEKGDIPEGYSVSREKKERFSLILESASTNQTSMYLCASGWGAGNTIYFGEGSWLTVV.

The chain carries TRBV4-1 and TRBJ2-2, with D possibly matching TRBD1 (5 bases). CDR1 and CDR2 from the germline V gene are MGHRA and YSYEKL. Trimming took off 0 bases at V and 6 bases at J, with 5 bases between the two ends. This CDR3 has 13 amino acids. DNA for the CDR3: TGCGCCAGCAGCCAAGACAGGGCCGGGGAGCTGTTTTTT. As protein: CASSQDRAGELFF.

A few counts support this clone. The chain links TRBV5-4 to TRBJ1-4; D is ambiguous. Germline CDR1 is SGHNT and CDR2 is YYREEE (reference sequence). Between the trimmed V and J ends, which lost 4 bases and 0 bases, there was a span of 7 bases. The CDR3 is made up of 14 amino acids. The CDR3 region is CASSEEATNEKLFF. Written as DNA, the CDR3 is TGTGCCAGCAGCGAGGAAGCAACTAATGAAAAACTGTTTTTT.

The gene calls are TRBV19 and TRBJ1-3, with 10 nucleotides matching TRBD1. CDR3 length: 16 amino acids. Trimming took 7 bases from V and 3 from J; bases not matched to a gene: 9. Germline CDR1 and CDR2: LNHDA and SQIVND (reference sequence). This CDR3 reads CASTIRQGALGNTIYF. The DNA for the CDR3 is TGTGCCAGTACTATTCGACAGGGGGCGCTTGGAAACACCATATATTTT.

The rearrangement uses TRBV30 and TRBJ2-2; D is ambiguous. This CDR3 is 13 amino acids long. Trimming left V 5 bases short and J 3 bases short, with 10 bases between. The V gene's germline CDR1 is GTSNPN and CDR2 SVGIG (reference sequence). CDR3 coding DNA: TGTGCCTGGGGCTATCGGGACACCGGGGAGCTGTTTTTT. Amino acids: CAWGYRDTGELFF.

This clone has a single count. J is TRBJ1-2 and V is TRBV10-3, with D uncertain. This CDR3 contains 14 residues. V gave up 4 bases and J gave up 2 bases, with 11 bases separating them. CDR1 is ENHRY and CDR2 is SYGVKD in the germline V gene. The CDR3 loop reads CAISVRTGNYGYTF. The CDR3 coding sequence is TGTGCCATCAGTGTAAGGACGGGGAACTATGGCTACACCTTC.

This chain links TRBV28 with TRBJ2-7; 8 bases line up with TRBD1. The CDR3 covers 14 residues. The junction had 9 bases not matched to a gene; V was cut back by 5 bases and J by 6 bases. The germline CDR1 and CDR2 sequences are MDHEN and SYDVKM. The CDR3 DNA reads TGTGCCAGCAGTCTCCCCTTTACAGGGGGCGAGCAGTACTTC. Protein: CASSLPFTGGEQYF.

The chain employs TRBV3-1 (or the pseudogene TRBV3-2) and TRBJ2-1, with 12 bases identical to TRBD2. Trimming at V came to 3 bases and at J to 0 bases, leaving 12 bases not matched to a gene. The germline gives CDR1 LGHDT, CDR2 YNNKEL (reference sequence). CDR3 length: 20 residues. The chain's CDR3 is CASSQTVGLAGKSSYNEQFF. The DNA of the CDR3 is TGTGCCAGCAGCCAGACAGTTGGACTAGCGGGGAAGTCCTCCTACAATGAGCAGTTCTTC.

The chain links TRBV5-1 to TRBJ1-2; 7 bases line up with TRBD1. Losses at the gene ends were 0 bases for V and 8 bases for J; bases not matched to a gene: 7. From germline, CDR1 is SGHRS and CDR2 YFSETQ. This CDR3 has 14 amino acids. Here the CDR3 DNA reads TGCGCCAGCAGCTTGGAAGGGGGCACGAGCGGCTACACCTTC. It codes for CASSLEGGTSGYTF.

This sequence joins TRBV12-3 or TRBV12-4 and TRBJ2-3, with unresolved D. V was shortened by 6 bases and J by 3 bases, with 4 bases between the two germline ends. This CDR3 comprises 11 residues. DNA of the CDR3: TGTGCCAGCAGCCTGACAGATACGCAGTATTTT. Its protein is CASSLTDTQYF.

The table lists this clone with a count of one. The V and J genes are TRBV11-2 and TRBJ1-1; 8 bases are a match to TRBD1. The V gene's germline CDR1 is SGHAT and CDR2 FQNNGV. J lost 5 bases, V lost 5 bases, and 4 bases had no gene match. The CDR3 has 13 amino acids. CDR3 protein: CASSPDRGTEAFF. The CDR3 nucleotides are TGTGCCAGCAGCCCCGACAGGGGAACTGAAGCTTTCTTT.

This clone was seen a single time. The rearrangement joins TRBV10-3 to TRBJ2-3, with D tentatively TRBD1 (7 bases). The CDR3 runs to 14 residues. Germline V CDR1 and CDR2: ENHRY, SYGVKD. Trimming left V 2 bases short and J 11 bases short, with 17 bases between. CDR3 nucleotides: TGTGCCATCAGTGAGGCTGGGGGGACAGAGGAGCAGTATTTT. Translating it yields CAISEAGGTEEQYF.

V gene TRBV12-3 or TRBV12-4 combines with J gene TRBJ2-1, with D possibly matching TRBD1 (6 bases). CDR3 size: 13 residues. Between the trimmed V and J ends, which lost 1 base and 6 bases, there was a span of 7 bases. Here the CDR3 reads CASSLDRANEQFF. The DNA for the CDR3 is TGTGCCAGCAGTTTAGACAGGGCCAATGAGCAGTTCTTC.

This clone is a singleton in its sample. This chain connects TRBV7-8 to TRBJ2-1; TRBD1 matches 7 bases. Trimming at V came to 0 bases and at J to 8 bases, leaving 7 bases not matched to a gene. Germline CDR1 is SGHVS and CDR2 is FQNEAQ. The CDR3 is 15 residues long. As DNA, the CDR3 is TGTGCCAGCAGCTTAGCCGGGACAGAAGGATATGAGCAGTTCTTC. As protein: CASSLAGTEGYEQFF.

This sequence joins TRBV28 and TRBJ2-2; 8 bases agree with TRBD2. Germline-derived CDR1 and CDR2 are MDHEN and SYDVKM. V trimming: 3 bases; J trimming: 4 bases; junction bases outside the gene matches: 4. The CDR3 is made up of 15 amino acids. DNA of the CDR3: TGTGCCAGCAGTTTCGGGGGGGTGGCCACCGGGGAGCTGTTTTTT. Protein: CASSFGGVATGELFF.

The V gene is TRBV12-3 or TRBV12-4, the J gene TRBJ2-7; possible D gene TRBD2, 5 bases. V lost 6 bases and J lost 6, with 9 bases in between. There are 11 residues in the CDR3. This CDR3 is CASSLRGEQYF. CDR3 nucleotides: TGTGCCAGCAGCCTCCGGGGCGAGCAGTACTTC.